This TCR beta chain was profiled in a study of shared clonotypes between healthy human individuals. On the study more broadly: Per donor, three plates held CD4 naive cells, three held CD4 memory, two held CD8 naive and one held CD8 memory.

The V end was cut by 3 bases, the J end by 8 bases, with 8 bases between. The CDR3 runs to 12 residues. Looked up from germline, CDR1 is SGHNT and CDR2 is YYREEE (reference sequence). Naive CD8 cells were CD45RO-negative, positively selected for CCR7, excluding terminally differentiated effector memory CD45RA+ cells. Sequenced by immunoSEQ multiplex PCR; TCRdb stores in-frame clones only, minus some. The sample shows over 2,000,000 clones, around 95% of them seen only once. Notes on the study in general: Shared clonotypes: about 5% naive CD4, around 3.5% naive CD8, 2% to 2.5% memory CD4, about 0.41% memory CD8. Against clonotypes common to all four donors, non-shared ones had lower generation probabilities. Richness estimates generally favored naive over memory subsets.

A word on this clone: Its target is unknown.

Source material: naive CD8+ T cells from PBMCs. This clonotype was sampled from a man between 18 and 29 years old in good health. Some clones in this sample may be carry-over from other donors' samples. The V call is TRBV5-4, the J call TRBJ2-2, with a possible D match to TRBD1 (6 bases). The chain's CDR3 is CASSSGAGELFF. For the CDR3, the DNA is TGTGCCAGCAGCTCAGGGGCGGGGGAGCTGTTTTTT.